The clone carrying this TCR beta chain was seen only a few times. Its specificity is not known. These data come from a study of T cell repertoires in cytomegalovirus infection. This CDR3 is built from 16 residues. Germline lookup yields CDR1 LGHDT and CDR2 YNNKEL (reference sequence). V lost 4 bases to trimming and J lost 4 bases, with 17 bases between them. General study points: Cumulative frequency (of public TCR beta family members) identified carriers of CMV plus the relevant HLA.

TCRdb fed the reads into MiXCR, producing one record per CDR3 protein. The sample comprises under 800,000 distinct CDR3 sequences, approximately 24% of which are singletons, and roughly 8% rests with the top ten. The sequence derives from a human donor in good health (CMV status not recorded). Some clones in this sample may be carry-over from other donors' samples. Sequenced material: CD8+ T cells from PBMCs. The chain couples TRBV3-1 to TRBJ2-1; D ambiguous. The CDR3 bases are TGTGCCAGCAGCCCCCGAACTCTGAACGTATACAATGAGCAGTTCTTC. Translating gives CASSPRTLNVYNEQFF.